This is a list of T cell receptor beta chains from one sample in a study of PD-L1 blockade in urothelial cancer. Repertoires were generated with immunoSEQ multiplex PCR, while TCRdb's copy carries only in-frame clones and drops some. The repertoire holds 35,000 or so clones, with over 65% as singletons. This specimen was PBMCs, taken around atezolizumab (anti-PD-L1) treatment. Receptors originate from a man between 40 and 49 years old with urothelial cancer. CDR3s include the opening cysteine and the closing phenylalanine or tryptophan. Each record gives: J gene, D gene, clone size, V gene, CDR3 DNA, CDR3 protein. A D gene is named only where the DNA matches it firmly. For some rows the clone size is stated as once, few or many, or as a class when expanded; others skip it.

>TRBJ1-5|NA|NA|TRBV19
TGTGCCAGTAGCCCTTTATATCAGCCCCAGCATTTT
CASSPLYQPQHF
>TRBJ1-2|TRBD1|NA|TRBV6-5
TGTGCCAGCGGACAGGGGACTGGCTACACCTTC
CASGQGTGYTF
>TRBJ1-5|NA|NA|TRBV5-5
TGTGCCAGCAGCCCGGAGGCGGTTATCAATCAGCCCCAGCATTTT
CASSPEAVINQPQHF
>TRBJ2-7|TRBD2|NA|TRBV4-2
TGTGCCAGCAGCCCCGCCACTAGCGGGAGGGGCCCCCCCTACGAGCAGTACTTC
CASSPATSGRGPPYEQYF
>TRBJ1-2|TRBD1|NA|TRBV7-9
TGTGCCAGCAGCTTTACAGGGGACTCTAACTATGGCTACACCTTC
CASSFTGDSNYGYTF
>TRBJ1-2|NA|NA|TRBV6-6
TGTGCCAGCGATGCAGGGACTAACTATGGCTACACCTTC
CASDAGTNYGYTF
>TRBJ1-1|TRBD1|NA|TRBV25-1
TGTGCCAGCAGTGAATTAAGGGGGCGGGCTGAAGCTTTCTTT
CASSELRGRAEAFF
>TRBJ2-7|TRBD2|NA|TRBV28
TGTGCCAGCAGTTTCTTAGCGGGGGACCCCTTGAGCTACGAGCAGTACTTC
CASSFLAGDPLSYEQYF
>TRBJ2-1|NA|NA|TRBV6-5
TGTGCCAGCAGTTACGGGGAGAGCTCCTACAATGAGCAGTTCTTC
CASSYGESSYNEQFF
>TRBJ2-1|TRBD2|NA|TRBV7-9
TGTGCCAGCAGCGGGAGGAGACTAGCGGGCATTTACAATGAGCAGTTCTTC
CASSGRRLAGIYNEQFF
>TRBJ2-2|NA|NA|TRBV27
TGTGCCAGCAGTTTATGGGGGGACACCGGGGAGCTGTTTTTT
CASSLWGDTGELFF
>TRBJ2-5|NA|NA|TRBV5-1
TGCGCCAGCAGCCGTACTAGTCAAGAGACCCAGTACTTC
CASSRTSQETQYF
>TRBJ2-7|TRBD2|NA|TRBV6-5
TGTGCCAGCAGCGGTCTAGCGGGAGGCTCCTACGAGCAGTACTTC
CASSGLAGGSYEQYF
>TRBJ1-5|NA|NA|TRBV19
TGTGCCAGTAGTAACTCACGACGGGATAGCAATCAGCCCCAGCATTTT
CASSNSRRDSNQPQHF
>TRBJ1-1|TRBD1|NA|TRBV5-1
TGCGCCAGCGTGGAGCAGGGGGGAACTGAAGCTTTCTTT
CASVEQGGTEAFF
>TRBJ2-5|NA|NA|TRBV4-3
TGCGCCAGCAGCCAAGATTCTGGCGGCCAAGAGACCCAGTACTTC
CASSQDSGGQETQYF
>TRBJ1-1|NA|NA|TRBV7-3
TGTGCCAGCAGAAAGGACAGCCTTAACACTGAAGCTTTCTTT
CASRKDSLNTEAFF
>TRBJ2-1|TRBD1|few|TRBV28
TGTGCCAGCAGTACGACCGGGACAGAGAGCTCCTACAATGAGCAGTTCTTC
CASSTTGTESSYNEQFF
>TRBJ2-1|NA|NA|TRBV5-4
TGTGCCAGCAGCGCCGGGACACCCTCCTACAATGAGCAGTTCTTC
CASSAGTPSYNEQFF
>TRBJ1-1|NA|once|TRBV5-1
TGCGCCAGCAGAGGAGAGACCTTTGAAGCTTTCTTT
CASRGETFEAFF
>TRBJ1-2|NA|large|TRBV19
TGTGCCAGTAAACAGCTTGGCTACACCTTC
CASKQLGYTF
>TRBJ2-5|TRBD2|NA|TRBV7-3
TGTGCCAGCAGCTTAGGAGGAGCGGGAGGGATGGAGACCCAGTACTTC
CASSLGGAGGMETQYF
>TRBJ1-2|NA|NA|TRBV4-1
TGCGCCAGCAGCCACGGCCGGGGACAAATTAATGGCTACACCTTC
CASSHGRGQINGYTF
>TRBJ2-1|NA|once|TRBV11-2
TGTGCCAGCAGCCCCCGACTAGAAGTCCACAATGAGCAGTTCTTC
CASSPRLEVHNEQFF
>TRBJ1-4|TRBD1|NA|TRBV10-2
TGCGCCAGCAGAAGAGGAGGGGGCGATTATGAAAAACTGTTTTTT
CASRRGGGDYEKLFF
>TRBJ1-5|TRBD1|NA|TRBV28
TGTGCCAGCAGTTTAAGGGCGGGGACAGGGAATCAGCCCCAGCATTTT
CASSLRAGTGNQPQHF
>TRBJ1-1|NA|NA|TRBV18
TGTGCCAGCTCACCACCTAGCCGACGCCAGAACACTGAAGCTTTCTTT
CASSPPSRRQNTEAFF
>TRBJ1-1|NA|NA|TRBV28
TGTGCCAGCAGCCTCCGACTTGCTGAAGCTTTCTTT
CASSLRLAEAFF
>TRBJ2-2|TRBD1|NA|TRBV18
TGTGCCAGCTCAAGCGGGACAGGGATCGGGGAGCTGTTTTTT
CASSSGTGIGELFF
>TRBJ2-3|NA|NA|TRBV4-1
TGCGCCAGCAGCCCCGGAATAAGACAATCAACAGATACGCAGTATTTT
CASSPGIRQSTDTQYF
>TRBJ1-2|TRBD1|NA|TRBV7-9
TGTGCCAGCAGCTTCGCGTCACAGACAGGGGGTGGCTACACCTTC
CASSFASQTGGGYTF
>TRBJ2-2|TRBD2|NA|TRBV15
TGTGCCACCGAATCTAGCGGGAGCAACACCGGGGAGCTGTTTTTT
CATESSGSNTGELFF